A single T cell receptor beta chain is shown here with its context. The target antigen is unknown. The table came from immunoSEQ multiplex PCR; TCRdb's copy has only in-frame clones and leaves some out. The table has 75,000 to 90,000 clones, around nine tenths seen once. From germline, CDR1 is MNHNS and CDR2 SASEGT. This CDR3 has 14 residues. The V gene lost 0 bases and the J gene lost 1 base, with 6 bases spanning the gap. The record originates from a study of T cell responses to AZD1222 COVID-19 vaccine. Study conclusions and caveats: Nearly half of unique spike-specific TCRs reportedly avoided B.1.351 and B.1.1.7 mutated regions. It should be noted that donors were predominantly white British and more often female, and clonal diversity was possibly underestimated.

The origin of this receptor is an adult in good health. This sample comprised peripheral blood, obtained on day 0 of AZD1222 vaccination. The chain couples TRBV6-1 to TRBJ1-1, with D hard to call. The CDR3 loop reads CASSEANENTEAFF. In nucleotides, the CDR3 is TGTGCCAGCAGTGAAGCAAACGAGAACACTGAAGCTTTCTTT.